This T cell receptor (beta chain) was obtained from a study of identical twins. Study observations and caveats: Invariant cells of the MAIT and iNKT types might have partly distorted the zero-insertion analyses. Carriage of fewer insertions was seen in abundant cord blood beta clonotypes, whereas memory repertoires showed none. Out-of-frame TCR alpha sharing in monozygotic twins exceeded recombination model predictions. Excess sharing between twins was weaker in beta out-of-frame sequences.

This clonotype was observed a handful of times. Its specificity is not known. TCRdb recomputed calls from the 5' RACE reads with MiXCR, one row per CDR3 protein. Here the sample spans more than 1.5 million distinct CDR3 sequences, about 32% being singletons. Trimming removed 0 bases from V and 7 bases from J, with 10 bases in between. This CDR3 spans 13 amino acids. CDR1 is WNHNN and CDR2 is SYGVQD in the germline V gene (reference sequence). This receptor was identified in a newborn girl in good health. Sequenced input: cord blood. This rearrangement joins TRBV10-1 to TRBJ2-7, with D perhaps matching TRBD2 (5 bases). The CDR3 region is CASSESPSNEQYF. CDR3 nucleotide sequence: TGCGCCAGCAGTGAGTCGCCTAGCAATGAGCAGTACTTC.